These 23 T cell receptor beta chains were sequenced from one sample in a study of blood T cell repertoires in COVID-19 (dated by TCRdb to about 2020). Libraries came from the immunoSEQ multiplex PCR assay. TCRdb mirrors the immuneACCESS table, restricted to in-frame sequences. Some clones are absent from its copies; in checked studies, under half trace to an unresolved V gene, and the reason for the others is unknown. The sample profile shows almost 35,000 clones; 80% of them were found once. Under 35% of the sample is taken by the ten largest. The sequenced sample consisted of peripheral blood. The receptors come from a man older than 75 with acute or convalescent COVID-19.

The CDR3 here is CASSKGLGAPYNEQFF. DNA for the CDR3: TGTGCCAGCAGCAAAGGCTTGGGAGCCCCCTACAATGAGCAGTTCTTC. The rearrangement links TRBV21-1 to TRBJ2-1; the D call in the table, TRBD2, was not verified against the DNA. TRBV21-1 has pseudogene status. This CDR3 has 16 amino acids.

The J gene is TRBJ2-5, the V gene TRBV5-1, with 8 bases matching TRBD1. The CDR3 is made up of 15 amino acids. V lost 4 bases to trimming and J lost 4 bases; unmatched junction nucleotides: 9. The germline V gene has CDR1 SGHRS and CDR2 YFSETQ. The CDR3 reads CASSRLQGVGETQYF. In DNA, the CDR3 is TGCGCCAGCAGCCGCCTACAGGGGGTGGGAGAGACCCAGTACTTC.

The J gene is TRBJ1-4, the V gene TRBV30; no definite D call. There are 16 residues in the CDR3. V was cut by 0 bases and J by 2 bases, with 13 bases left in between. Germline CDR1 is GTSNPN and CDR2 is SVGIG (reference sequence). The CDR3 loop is CAWSVFEVSTNEKLFF. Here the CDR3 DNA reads TGTGCCTGGAGTGTGTTTGAGGTGTCGACTAATGAAAAACTGTTTTTT.

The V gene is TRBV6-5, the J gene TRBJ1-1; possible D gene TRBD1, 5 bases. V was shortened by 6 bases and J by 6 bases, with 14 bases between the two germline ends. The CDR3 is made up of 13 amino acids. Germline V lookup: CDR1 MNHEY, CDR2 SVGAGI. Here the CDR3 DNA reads TGTGCCAGCAGGGAGGGGCTTGGGGCTGAAGCTTTCTTT. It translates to CASREGLGAEAFF.

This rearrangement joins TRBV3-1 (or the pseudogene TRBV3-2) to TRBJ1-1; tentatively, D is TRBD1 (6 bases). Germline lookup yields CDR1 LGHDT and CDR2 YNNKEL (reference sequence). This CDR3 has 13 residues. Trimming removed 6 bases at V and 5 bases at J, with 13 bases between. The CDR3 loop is CASSATGKTEAFF. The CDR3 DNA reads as TGTGCCAGCAGTGCTACAGGGAAGACTGAAGCTTTCTTT.

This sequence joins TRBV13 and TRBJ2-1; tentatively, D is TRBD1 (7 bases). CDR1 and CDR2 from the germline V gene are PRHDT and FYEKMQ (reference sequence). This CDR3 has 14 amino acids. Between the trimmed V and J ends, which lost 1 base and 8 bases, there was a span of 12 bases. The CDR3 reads CASSLVAGGYEQFF. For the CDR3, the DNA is TGTGCCAGCAGCTTAGTGGCAGGGGGGTATGAGCAGTTCTTC.

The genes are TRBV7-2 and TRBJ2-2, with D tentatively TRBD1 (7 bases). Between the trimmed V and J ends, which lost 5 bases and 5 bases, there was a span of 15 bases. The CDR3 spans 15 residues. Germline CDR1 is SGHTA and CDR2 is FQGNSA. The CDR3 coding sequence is TGTGCCAGCAGCATCCAGACAGGGAGGACCGGGGAGCTGTTTTTT. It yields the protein CASSIQTGRTGELFF.

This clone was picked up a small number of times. CDR3 DNA: TGTGCCAGCAGCTCGGCGGGACAGGGGGCTCCAGATACGCAGTATTTT. This gives the protein CASSSAGQGAPDTQYF. The V call is TRBV7-9, the J call TRBJ2-3, with 12 bases fitting TRBD1. The V gene end was trimmed by 4 bases and the J gene end by 4 bases; junction bases not matched to a gene: 6. The CDR3 runs to 16 residues. Germline lookup yields CDR1 SEHNR and CDR2 FQNEAQ (reference sequence).

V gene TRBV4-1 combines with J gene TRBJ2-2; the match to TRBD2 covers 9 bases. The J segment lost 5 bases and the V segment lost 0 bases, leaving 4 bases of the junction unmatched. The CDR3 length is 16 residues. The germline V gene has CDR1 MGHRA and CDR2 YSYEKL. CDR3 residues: CASSQEDSGSTGELFF. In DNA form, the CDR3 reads TGCGCCAGCAGCCAAGAAGATAGCGGGAGTACCGGGGAGCTGTTTTTT.

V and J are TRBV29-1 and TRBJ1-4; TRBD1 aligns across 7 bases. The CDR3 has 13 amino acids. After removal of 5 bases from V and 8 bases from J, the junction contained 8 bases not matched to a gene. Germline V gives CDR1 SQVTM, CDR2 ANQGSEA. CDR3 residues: CSVFRQGGEKLFF. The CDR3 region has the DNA TGCAGCGTTTTTAGACAGGGCGGAGAAAAACTGTTTTTT. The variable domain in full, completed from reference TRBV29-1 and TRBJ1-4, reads SAVISQKPSRDICQRGTSLTIQCQVDSQVTMMFWYRQQPGQSLTLIATANQGSEATYESGFVIDKFPISRPNLTFSTLTVSNMSPEDSSIYLCSVFRQGGEKLFFGSGTQLSVL.

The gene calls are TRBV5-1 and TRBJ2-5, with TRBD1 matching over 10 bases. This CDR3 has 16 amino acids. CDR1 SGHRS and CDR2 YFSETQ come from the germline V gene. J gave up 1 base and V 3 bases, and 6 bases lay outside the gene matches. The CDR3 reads CASSSGTGVVQETQYF. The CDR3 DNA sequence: TGCGCCAGCAGCTCAGGGACAGGGGTTGTCCAAGAGACCCAGTACTTC.

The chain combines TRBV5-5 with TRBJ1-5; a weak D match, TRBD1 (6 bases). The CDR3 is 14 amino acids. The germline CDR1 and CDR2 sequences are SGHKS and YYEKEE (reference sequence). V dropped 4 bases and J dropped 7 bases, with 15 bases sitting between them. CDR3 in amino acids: CASSPGTTGQPQHF. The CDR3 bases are TGTGCCAGCAGCCCAGGGACAACGGGGCAGCCCCAGCATTTT.

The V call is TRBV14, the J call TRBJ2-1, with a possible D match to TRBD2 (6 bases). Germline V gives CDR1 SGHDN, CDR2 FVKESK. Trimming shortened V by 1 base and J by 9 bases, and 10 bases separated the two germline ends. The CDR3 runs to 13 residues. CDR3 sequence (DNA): TGTGCCAGCAGCCAAGCACCCGGGGGTGAGCAGTTCTTC. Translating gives CASSQAPGGEQFF.

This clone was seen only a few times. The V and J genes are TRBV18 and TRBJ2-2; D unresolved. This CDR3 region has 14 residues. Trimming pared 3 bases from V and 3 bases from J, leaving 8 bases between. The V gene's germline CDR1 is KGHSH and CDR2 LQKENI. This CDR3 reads CASSPPGYTGELFF. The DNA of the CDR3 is TGTGCCAGCTCACCTCCCGGTTACACCGGGGAGCTGTTTTTT.

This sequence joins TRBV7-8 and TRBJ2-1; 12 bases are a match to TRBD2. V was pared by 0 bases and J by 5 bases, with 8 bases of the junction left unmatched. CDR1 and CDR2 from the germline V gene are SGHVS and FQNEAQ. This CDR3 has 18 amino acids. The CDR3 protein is CASSLAASGRVGDNEQFF. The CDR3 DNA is TGTGCCAGCAGCTTAGCGGCTAGCGGGAGGGTAGGGGACAATGAGCAGTTCTTC.

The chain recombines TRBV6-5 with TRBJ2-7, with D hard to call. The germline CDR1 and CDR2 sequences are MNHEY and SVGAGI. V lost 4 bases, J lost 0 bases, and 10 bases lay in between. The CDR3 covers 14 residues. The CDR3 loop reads CASSLARSSYEQYF. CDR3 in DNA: TGTGCCAGCAGTTTAGCCAGAAGCTCCTACGAGCAGTACTTC.

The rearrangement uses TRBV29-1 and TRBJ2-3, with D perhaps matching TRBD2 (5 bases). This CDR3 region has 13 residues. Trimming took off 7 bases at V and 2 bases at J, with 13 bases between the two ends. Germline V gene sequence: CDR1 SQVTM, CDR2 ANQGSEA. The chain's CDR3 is CSGSTGNTDTQYF. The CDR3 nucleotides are TGCAGCGGGAGCACGGGGAACACAGATACGCAGTATTTT.

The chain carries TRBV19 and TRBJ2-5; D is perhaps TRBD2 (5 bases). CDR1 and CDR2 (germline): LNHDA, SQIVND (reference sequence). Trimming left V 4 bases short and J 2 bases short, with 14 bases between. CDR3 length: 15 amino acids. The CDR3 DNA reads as TGTGCCAGTAGTACTCCGCCGGGGTTACAAGAGACCCAGTACTTC. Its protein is CASSTPPGLQETQYF.

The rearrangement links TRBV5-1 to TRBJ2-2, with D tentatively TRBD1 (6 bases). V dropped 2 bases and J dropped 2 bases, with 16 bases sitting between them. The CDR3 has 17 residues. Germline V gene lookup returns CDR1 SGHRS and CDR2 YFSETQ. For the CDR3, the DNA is TGCGCCAGCAGCTTAGAGGGACACCGACCAAACACCGGGGAGCTGTTTTTT. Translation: CASSLEGHRPNTGELFF.

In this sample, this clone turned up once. The CDR3 spells CASSQGQTNEKLFF. As DNA, the CDR3 is TGCGCCAGCAGCCAAGGACAGACTAATGAAAAACTGTTTTTT. The V call is TRBV4-1, the J call TRBJ1-4, with a possible D match to TRBD1 (5 bases). The V end was cut by 1 base, the J end by 2 bases, with 5 bases between. CDR1 is MGHRA, CDR2 YSYEKL, per germline. This CDR3 comprises 14 residues.

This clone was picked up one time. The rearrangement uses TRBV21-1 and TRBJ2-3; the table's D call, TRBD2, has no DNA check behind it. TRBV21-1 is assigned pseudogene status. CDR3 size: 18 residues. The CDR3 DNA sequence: TGTGCCAGCAGCAAAAGAGGAGGGAGAACTAAACCCACAGATACGCAGTATTTT. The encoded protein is CASSKRGGRTKPTDTQYF.

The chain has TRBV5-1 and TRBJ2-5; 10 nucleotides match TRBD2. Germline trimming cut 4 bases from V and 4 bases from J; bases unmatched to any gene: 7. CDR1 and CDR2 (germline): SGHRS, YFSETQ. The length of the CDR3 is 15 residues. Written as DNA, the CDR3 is TGCGCCAGCAGCACCCTAGCGGGAGTGCCAGAGACCCAGTACTTC. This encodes CASSTLAGVPETQYF.

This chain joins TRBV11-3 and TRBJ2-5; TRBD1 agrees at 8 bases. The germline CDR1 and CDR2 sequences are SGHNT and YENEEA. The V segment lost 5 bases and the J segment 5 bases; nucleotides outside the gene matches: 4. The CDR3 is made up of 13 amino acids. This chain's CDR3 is CASSTGQGETQYF. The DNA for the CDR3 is TGTGCCAGCAGCACCGGACAGGGCGAGACCCAGTACTTC.